The 3 T cell receptor beta chains below all came from one sample that was sequenced in a study of blood T cell repertoires in COVID-19. Some clones are missing from TCRdb's copy, which holds only in-frame ones; the method was immunoSEQ multiplex PCR. The sample yields roughly 190,000 clones, about four fifths seen once. Input material: peripheral blood. Receptor source: a woman aged 40 to 50 with COVID-19, enrolled during active disease.

CDR3 region: CASRPGTGNSEQYF. CDR3 in DNA: TGCGCCAGCAGACCCGGGACAGGGAATTCCGAGCAGTACTTC. The rearrangement joins TRBV5-1 to TRBJ2-7, with TRBD1 matching 9 bases. In germline, CDR1 is SGHRS, CDR2 YFSETQ. This CDR3 spans 14 amino acids. With V trimmed by 5 bases and J by 6 bases, 9 bases remained unmatched.

The rearrangement joins TRBV18 to TRBJ1-1; TRBD1 matches 10 bases. J gave up 0 bases and V 4 bases, and 11 bases lay outside the gene matches. This CDR3 has 18 amino acids. Germline V gene sequence: CDR1 KGHSH, CDR2 LQKENI. The CDR3 DNA follows: TGTGCCAGCTCACTACAAGACAGGGGGCAGGGTATGAACACTGAAGCTTTCTTT. This sequence encodes CASSLQDRGQGMNTEAFF.

This clone occurred once. The chain couples TRBV9 to TRBJ1-3, with a tentative D call TRBD1 (6 bases). CDR3 length: 15 amino acids. V lost 4 bases and J 9 bases, leaving 20 bases between the germline ends. The germline CDR1 and CDR2 sequences are SGDLS and YYNGEE. In DNA, the CDR3 is TGTGCCAGCAGCAGACGGGGGGGCCGCGACGCCACCATATATTTT. Protein: CASSRRGGRDATIYF.